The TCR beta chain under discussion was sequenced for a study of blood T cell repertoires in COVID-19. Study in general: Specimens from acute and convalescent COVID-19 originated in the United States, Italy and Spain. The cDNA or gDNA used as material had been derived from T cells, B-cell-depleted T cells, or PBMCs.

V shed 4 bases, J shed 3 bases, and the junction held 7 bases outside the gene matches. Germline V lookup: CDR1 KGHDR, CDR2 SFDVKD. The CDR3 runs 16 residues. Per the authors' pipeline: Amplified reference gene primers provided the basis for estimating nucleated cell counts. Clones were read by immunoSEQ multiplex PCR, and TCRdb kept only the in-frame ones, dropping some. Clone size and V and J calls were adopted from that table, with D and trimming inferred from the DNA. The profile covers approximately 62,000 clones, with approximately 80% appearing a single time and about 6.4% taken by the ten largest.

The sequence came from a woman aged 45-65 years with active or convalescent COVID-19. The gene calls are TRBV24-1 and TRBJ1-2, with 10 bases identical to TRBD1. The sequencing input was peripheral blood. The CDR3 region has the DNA TGTGCCACCAGTGAGGGGGGGACAGGGGCGGACTATGGCTACACCTTC. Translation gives CATSEGGTGADYGYTF.